The 28 T cell receptor beta chains in this list originate from one sample, sequenced in a study of identical twins. One entry per CDR3 protein results from TCRdb running MiXCR on the 5' RACE reads. The sample consists of 200,000 to 300,000 distinct CDR3 sequences, about 13% of them appearing once. The same sample was also used in a study of yellow fever vaccine responses in identical twins.

The sequenced sample was memory (CD45RO+) T cells sorted from blood. The source is a young woman in good health.

This rearrangement joins TRBV7-9 to TRBJ2-2; D gene ambiguous. The CDR3 consists of 14 residues. V gave up 5 bases and J gave up 9 bases, with 16 bases separating them. Germline CDR1 and CDR2: SEHNR and FQNEAQ (reference sequence). The chain's CDR3 is CASSPDLGNRELFF. The DNA of the CDR3 is TGTGCCAGCAGCCCCGATCTAGGGAACCGGGAGCTGTTTTTT.

In its sample, this clonotype was seen many times. The chain couples TRBV20-1 to TRBJ2-7, with 11 bases identical to TRBD2. Germline V CDR1 and CDR2: DFQATT, SNEGSKA (reference sequence). V dropped 6 bases and J dropped 2; count of bases not matched to a gene: 6. The CDR3 is made up of 14 amino acids. CDR3 nucleotides: TGCAGTGCGGAGACTAGCGGGAAAACCTACGAGCAGTACTTC. Amino acids: CSAETSGKTYEQYF.

The V and J genes are TRBV29-1 and TRBJ2-1, with TRBD2 matching over 9 bases. Germline CDR1 is SQVTM and CDR2 is ANQGSEA. The CDR3 loop spans 17 amino acids. Unmatched junction bases numbered 10, after V lost 4 bases and J lost 0 bases. CDR3 sequence: CSVGGIAGESSYNEQFF. The DNA of the CDR3 is TGCAGCGTTGGAGGGATAGCGGGAGAGAGCTCCTACAATGAGCAGTTCTTC.

This clonotype has only a few counts. The V call is TRBV5-1, the J call TRBJ2-1, with TRBD2 matching 8 bases. CDR1 is SGHRS and CDR2 is YFSETQ in the germline V gene. The CDR3 loop spans 16 amino acids. V lost 4 bases, J lost 0 bases, and 6 bases stayed unmatched. The CDR3 bases are TGCGCCAGCAGCCGGGAGGGGTCGGCCTCCTACAATGAGCAGTTCTTC. This gives the protein CASSREGSASYNEQFF.

In nucleotides, the CDR3 is TGTGCCAGCAGCTTAGAGAGGAAACGGAACACCGGGGAGCTGTTTTTT. Its protein is CASSLERKRNTGELFF. The rearrangement joins TRBV11-2 to TRBJ2-2; D unresolved. V gave up 0 bases and J gave up 1 base, with 9 bases separating them. CDR3 length: 16 amino acids. Germline V gene lookup returns CDR1 SGHAT and CDR2 FQNNGV.

CDR3 coding DNA: TGTGCCAGCAGCCCAGGTTGGACGGAGCAAGAGACCCAGTACTTC. This gives the protein CASSPGWTEQETQYF. The rearrangement uses TRBV7-9 and TRBJ2-5; D unclear. The CDR3 is 15 amino acids. CDR1 is SEHNR, CDR2 FQNEAQ, per germline (reference sequence). Trimming removed 5 bases at V and 2 bases at J, with 15 bases between. Variable domain in full (rest from reference TRBV7-9 and TRBJ2-5): DTGVSQNPRHKITKRGQNVTFRCDPISEHNRLYWYRQTLGQGPEFLTYFQNEAQLEKSRLLSDRFSAERPKGSFSTLEIQRTEQGDSAMYLCASSPGWTEQETQYFGPGTRLLVL.

At least ten counts were recorded for this clonotype. V gene TRBV6-2 or TRBV6-3 combines with J gene TRBJ2-1; possibly TRBD1 for D (5 bases). The germline CDR1 and CDR2 sequences are MNHEY and SVGEGT. This CDR3 is built from 12 residues. Trimming took off 0 bases at V and 13 bases at J, with 10 bases between the two ends. The CDR3 reads CASSYSGLSQFF. CDR3 DNA: TGTGCCAGCAGTTACTCGGGGCTGAGCCAGTTCTTC.

A few counts support this clonotype. The genes are TRBV5-1 and TRBJ1-1; 10 nucleotides line up with TRBD1. From germline, CDR1 is SGHRS and CDR2 YFSETQ. This CDR3 contains 15 residues. The ends lost 0 bases at V and 4 bases at J; junction bases unmatched: 3. The CDR3 DNA is TGCGCCAGCAGCTTGGATGGACAGGGGGGCACTGAAGCTTTCTTT. This codes for CASSLDGQGGTEAFF.

This clonotype has at least ten counts. The chain combines TRBV4-1 with TRBJ2-1, with 8 bases that match TRBD2. Germline CDR1 is MGHRA and CDR2 is YSYEKL. The CDR3 contains 15 residues. Losses at the gene ends were 1 base for V and 14 bases for J; bases not matched to a gene: 13. The CDR3, as DNA: TGCGCCAGCAGCCAAGGTTCAGCGGGAGATCCTAGAAAGTTCTTC. Encoded protein: CASSQGSAGDPRKFF.

For the CDR3, the DNA is TGCAGTGCTAGAGATCCTTCCGGTACTGAAGCTTTCTTT. Encoded protein: CSARDPSGTEAFF. J is TRBJ1-1 and V is TRBV20-1; D gene uncertain. Trimming shortened V by 0 bases and J by 5 bases, and 10 bases separated the two germline ends. This CDR3 has 13 residues. CDR1 is DFQATT, CDR2 SNEGSKA, per germline (reference sequence).

Ten or more counts support this clonotype. J is TRBJ2-5 and V is TRBV4-1; 9 bases match TRBD2. This CDR3 is built from 17 residues. The germline CDR1 and CDR2 sequences are MGHRA and YSYEKL. The J segment lost 5 bases and the V segment lost 1 base, leaving 11 bases of the junction unmatched. This chain's CDR3 is CASSQADSGSRRETQYF. In nucleotides, the CDR3 is TGCGCCAGCAGCCAAGCCGATAGCGGGAGTAGGAGGGAGACCCAGTACTTC.

This clonotype showed up many times. The chain is built from TRBV18 and TRBJ2-7; TRBD2 aligns across 12 bases. The CDR3 sequence is 15 residues long. Per germline, CDR1 KGHSH and CDR2 LQKENI. With V trimmed by 3 bases and J by 3 bases, 3 bases remained unmatched. For the CDR3, the DNA is TGTGCCAGCTCACCCGGACTAGCGGGGTACTACGAGCAGTACTTC. It specifies CASSPGLAGYYEQYF.

This clonotype was counted ten times or more. This rearrangement joins TRBV10-3 to TRBJ2-7; TRBD2 aligns across 10 bases. V was clipped by 10 bases and J by 2 bases; unmatched bases: 17. Germline CDR1 is ENHRY and CDR2 is SYGVKD. The CDR3 has 17 residues. Written as DNA, the CDR3 is TGTGCCACCAAGGGGACGGCTAGCGGGGGTCTGACCTACGAGCAGTACTTC. Translating gives CATKGTASGGLTYEQYF.

This clonotype was counted a few times. The chain combines TRBV25-1 with TRBJ1-2, with D unresolved. Germline CDR1 is MGHDK and CDR2 is SYGVNS. The CDR3 is made up of 14 amino acids. V was shortened by 5 bases and J by 2 bases, with 12 bases between the two germline ends. For the CDR3, the DNA is TGTGCCAGCAGTATCGGACGGTCGAACTATGGCTACACCTTC. Encoded protein: CASSIGRSNYGYTF.

This clonotype was counted a few times. The gene calls are TRBV7-2 and TRBJ2-3, with 12 bases fitting TRBD2. J gave up 5 bases and V 8 bases, and 5 bases lay outside the gene matches. Germline V gene lookup returns CDR1 SGHTA and CDR2 FQGNSA. CDR3 length: 14 amino acids. The CDR3 DNA is TGTGCCAGCGCTAGCGGGAGGGCCAAAGATACGCAGTATTTT. Protein product: CASASGRAKDTQYF. The full variable domain, rest sourced from reference TRBV7-2 and TRBJ2-3, is GAGVSQSPSNKVTEKGKDVELRCDPISGHTALYWYRQSLGQGLEFLIYFQGNSAPDKSGLPSDRFSAERTGGSVSTLTIQRTQQEDSAVYLCASASGRAKDTQYFGPGTRLTVL.

CDR3 DNA sequence: TGCGCCAGCAGCTTGGGCCCGGGACAGGGACCCTACGAGCAGTACTTC. Amino acid sequence: CASSLGPGQGPYEQYF. The chain joins TRBV5-1 to TRBJ2-7, with 9 positions matching TRBD1. The germline V gene encodes CDR1 SGHRS and CDR2 YFSETQ. Trimming at V came to 0 bases and at J to 2 bases, leaving 6 bases not matched to a gene. The CDR3 contains 16 residues.

The chain is built from TRBV10-3 and TRBJ2-3; D remains ambiguous. Trimming left V 0 bases short and J 0 bases short, with 10 bases between. Germline CDR1 and CDR2: ENHRY and SYGVKD. This CDR3 region has 16 residues. The CDR3 here is CAISESIGFSTDTQYF. CDR3 DNA: TGTGCCATCAGTGAGTCGATTGGGTTCAGCACAGATACGCAGTATTTT.

The chain employs TRBV13 and TRBJ2-5; D uncertain. V lost 3 bases, J lost 5 bases, and 10 bases lay in between. The length of the CDR3 is 13 residues. Germline CDR1 and CDR2: PRHDT and FYEKMQ (reference sequence). CDR3 DNA sequence: TGTGCCAGCAGCTTTTCCCCCGGGGAGACCCAGTACTTC. It yields the protein CASSFSPGETQYF. Full variable domain (rest looked up from reference TRBV13 and TRBJ2-5): AAGVIQSPRHLIKEKRETATLKCYPIPRHDTVYWYQQGPGQDPQFLISFYEKMQSDKGSIPDRFSAQQFSDYHSELNMSSLELGDSALYFCASSFSPGETQYFGPGTRLLVL.

The chain has TRBV7-2 and TRBJ2-5; no clear D gene. CDR3 length: 14 residues. The germline V gene has CDR1 SGHTA and CDR2 FQGNSA. Trimming removed 1 base from V and 0 bases from J, with 6 bases in between. The CDR3 spells CASSLGGYQETQYF. CDR3 DNA sequence: TGTGCCAGCAGCTTAGGAGGATACCAAGAGACCCAGTACTTC.

This chain uses TRBV7-9 with TRBJ2-2; maybe TRBD1 (6 bases). Germline assignment: CDR1 SEHNR and CDR2 FQNEAQ (reference sequence). The CDR3 covers 15 residues. V lost 0 bases and J 5 bases, leaving 10 bases between the germline ends. The DNA for the CDR3 is TGTGCCAGCAGCTTAGCCAGGACAGATACCGGGGAGCTGTTTTTT. It encodes CASSLARTDTGELFF. Using reference TRBV7-9 and TRBJ2-2 for the parts outside the CDR3, the full variable domain is DTGVSQNPRHKITKRGQNVTFRCDPISEHNRLYWYRQTLGQGPEFLTYFQNEAQLEKSRLLSDRFSAERPKGSFSTLEIQRTEQGDSAMYLCASSLARTDTGELFFGEGSRLTVL.

This clonotype was seen only a few times. The chain's CDR3 is CSFRDSSYNEQFF. The DNA of the CDR3 is TGCAGCTTCCGGGACAGCTCCTACAATGAGCAGTTCTTC. This chain joins TRBV29-1 and TRBJ2-1, with TRBD1 identical over 7 bases. This CDR3 has 13 residues. The ends lost 8 bases at V and 0 bases at J; junction bases unmatched: 4. Germline loops: CDR1 SQVTM, CDR2 ANQGSEA.

The J gene is TRBJ2-5, the V gene TRBV6-1; tentatively, D is TRBD2 (5 bases). The CDR3 is made up of 13 amino acids. Germline V lookup: CDR1 MNHNS, CDR2 SASEGT. V gave up 1 base and J gave up 11 bases, with 14 bases separating them. The CDR3 nucleotides read TGTGCCAGCAGTGAAGGGCTAGCAGGTTCTCAGTACTTC. This encodes CASSEGLAGSQYF.

In its sample, this clonotype was seen many times. The gene calls are TRBV12-3 or TRBV12-4 and TRBJ2-7; TRBD2 aligns across 9 bases. V lost 2 bases, J lost 4 bases, and 6 bases stayed unmatched. The CDR3 has 15 residues. The CDR3 reads CASSLSGGRGYEQYF. The CDR3 region has the DNA TGTGCCAGCAGTTTATCTGGCGGGAGGGGGTACGAGCAGTACTTC.

This clonotype has ten or more counts. The chain joins TRBV5-1 to TRBJ1-1, with 7 bases fitting TRBD1. Germline V CDR1 and CDR2: SGHRS, YFSETQ. The CDR3 is 14 amino acids. Trimming removed 2 bases from V and 1 base from J; junction bases left unmatched: 2. The DNA of the CDR3 is TGCGCCAGCAGCTTAAGGGGGCAGAACACTGAAGCTTTCTTT. Its translation is CASSLRGQNTEAFF.

This chain links TRBV11-2 with TRBJ2-1; TRBD2 matches 8 bases. The CDR3 loop spans 15 amino acids. V lost 1 base, J lost 8 bases, and 7 bases stayed unmatched. In germline, CDR1 is SGHAT, CDR2 FQNNGV. The CDR3: CASSLGTSSRDEQFF. Written as DNA, the CDR3 is TGTGCCAGCAGCTTAGGGACTAGCTCCAGGGATGAGCAGTTCTTC.

The chain is built from TRBV12-3 or TRBV12-4 and TRBJ2-3; TRBD1 agrees at 9 bases. The CDR3 is made up of 16 amino acids. Trimming removed 3 bases from V and 2 bases from J; junction bases left unmatched: 6. CDR3 sequence: CASSFERTGDTDTQYF. The CDR3 region has the DNA TGTGCCAGCAGTTTTGAGCGGACAGGGGACACAGATACGCAGTATTTT.

The chain has TRBV11-2 and TRBJ2-4, with D possibly TRBD2 on 6 matching bases. CDR1 is SGHAT and CDR2 is FQNNGV in the germline V gene. Trimming pared 7 bases from V and 3 bases from J, leaving 19 bases between. This CDR3 is built from 16 residues. DNA of the CDR3: TGTGCCAGCACCCCTGGGGTTAGGAGGGACAAAAACATTCAGTACTTC. Translating it yields CASTPGVRRDKNIQYF.

In this sample, this clonotype turned up a few times. The chain employs TRBV10-3 and TRBJ2-3, with 9 bases identical to TRBD1. Trimming at V came to 4 bases and at J to 5 bases, leaving 1 base not matched to a gene. This CDR3 spans 13 amino acids. Germline V gene sequence: CDR1 ENHRY, CDR2 SYGVKD. The CDR3 loop reads CAISGQGGDTQYF. CDR3 sequence (DNA): TGTGCCATCAGTGGACAGGGGGGAGATACGCAGTATTTT.